One sample yielded the 25 T cell receptor beta chains listed below, sequenced in a study of T cells after yellow fever vaccination. TCRdb ran MiXCR on the 5' RACE reads and lists one entry per CDR3 protein. The data contain 250,000 to 350,000 distinct CDR3 sequences, 4% to 5.5% of them singletons. Sequencing was performed on PBMCs, taken 15 days after the yellow fever booster vaccination. The receptors come from a man aged 18-30 years who received the YFV17D yellow fever vaccine.

In its sample, this clonotype was seen many times. The chain combines TRBV4-3 with TRBJ2-1; TRBD2 matches at 16 bases. Germline lookup yields CDR1 LGHNA and CDR2 YSLEER. The CDR3 is 17 amino acids. The junction had 7 bases not matched to a gene; V was cut back by 3 bases and J by 8 bases. CDR3 nucleotides: TGCGCCAGCAGCCACGGGACTAGCGGGGGGGGGATGGATGAGCAGTTCTTC. Amino acid sequence: CASSHGTSGGGMDEQFF.

This clonotype has only a few counts. The DNA of the CDR3 is TGCAGCGTTGACACGCCGGGGGGGCAAGAGACCCAGTACTTC. Amino acids: CSVDTPGGQETQYF. The J gene is TRBJ2-5, the V gene TRBV29-1; 8 bases align to TRBD2. From germline, CDR1 is SQVTM and CDR2 ANQGSEA. The CDR3 length is 14 residues. Germline trimming cut 3 bases from V and 2 bases from J; bases unmatched to any gene: 5.

This CDR3 is CSEKKGGTDTQYF. The CDR3 bases are TGCAGTGAGAAGAAGGGGGGCACAGATACGCAGTATTTT. The chain carries TRBV20-1 and TRBJ2-3; a possible D gene is TRBD1 (6 bases). The CDR3 extends over 13 amino acids. The germline CDR1 and CDR2 sequences are DFQATT and SNEGSKA (reference sequence). Between the trimmed V and J ends, which lost 7 bases and 1 base, there was a span of 12 bases.

This clonotype has a handful of counts. The chain employs TRBV5-5 and TRBJ1-5; D is ambiguous. The CDR3 loop spans 13 amino acids. The germline CDR1 and CDR2 sequences are SGHKS and YYEKEE (reference sequence). V was trimmed by 2 bases and J by 5 bases, leaving 8 bases between them. The CDR3 DNA sequence: TGTGCCAGCAGCTTTAGGAGGGATCAGCCCCAGCATTTT. This codes for CASSFRRDQPQHF. Using reference TRBV5-5 and TRBJ1-5 for the parts outside the CDR3, the full variable domain is DAGVTQSPTHLIKTRGQQVTLRCSPISGHKSVSWYQQVLGQGPQFIFQYYEKEERGRGNFPDRFSARQFPNYSSELNVNALLLGDSALYLCASSFRRDQPQHFGDGTRLSIL.

This clonotype was detected many times. The DNA for the CDR3 is TGTGCCATCAGTGAAGGGCGGGGGATGACCCAAGAGACCCAGTACTTC. This sequence encodes CAISEGRGMTQETQYF. This chain uses TRBV10-3 with TRBJ2-5; 7 nucleotides match TRBD2. Germline CDR1 and CDR2: ENHRY and SYGVKD. V was clipped by 3 bases and J by 1 base; unmatched bases: 8. There are 16 residues in the CDR3.

This clonotype appeared many times. The genes are TRBV5-1 and TRBJ1-2, with 11 bases identical to TRBD1. CDR1 is SGHRS, CDR2 YFSETQ, per germline. The CDR3 extends over 14 amino acids. The junction had 5 bases not matched to a gene; V was cut back by 2 bases and J by 8 bases. DNA of the CDR3: TGCGCCAGCAGCTTCCGGGACAGGGGGAAAGGCTACACCTTC. This codes for CASSFRDRGKGYTF.

This clonotype has more than one count but fewer than ten. CDR3 sequence (DNA): TGTGCCAGCAGCTTAGGTCTCAGCGTCACCGGGGAGCTGTTTTTT. Protein product: CASSLGLSVTGELFF. This chain joins TRBV7-2 and TRBJ2-2; the D is unclear. The CDR3 has 15 residues. With 1 base removed from V and 4 bases from J, the gap between germline ends came to 10 bases. The germline CDR1 and CDR2 sequences are SGHTA and FQGNSA.

This clonotype was counted many times. V and J are TRBV15 and TRBJ1-1, with D unresolved. The CDR3 runs 11 residues. V was pared by 9 bases and J by 1 base, with 6 bases between. The germline V gene has CDR1 LNHNV and CDR2 YYDKDF (reference sequence). The CDR3: CATRRNTEAFF. Here the CDR3 DNA reads TGTGCCACGAGGAGGAACACTGAAGCTTTCTTT.

The chain recombines TRBV18 with TRBJ2-7; D possibly uses TRBD1 or TRBD2 (6 bases each). There are 14 residues in the CDR3. Germline-derived CDR1 and CDR2 are KGHSH and LQKENI. The V end was cut by 6 bases, the J end by 5 bases, with 17 bases between. The CDR3 sequence is CASSPGAGQDEQYV. The CDR3 DNA sequence: TGTGCCAGCTCCCCGGGGGCAGGACAAGACGAGCAGTACGTC.

This chain links TRBV4-3 with TRBJ2-2, with a tentative D call TRBD2 (6 bases). Trimming cost V 3 bases and J 4 bases, with 15 bases left between them. The CDR3 runs 16 residues. Germline values: CDR1 LGHNA, CDR2 YSLEER. CDR3 loop: CASSQPFDSGTGELFF. In DNA form, the CDR3 reads TGCGCCAGCAGCCAGCCCTTTGATAGCGGCACCGGGGAGCTGTTTTTT.

This clonotype was seen at least ten times. This chain uses TRBV2 with TRBJ2-4; D unclear. The CDR3 spans 14 residues. Germline CDR1 is SNHLY and CDR2 is FYNNEI. Trimming stripped 8 bases from V and 0 bases from J, with 11 bases between. The CDR3: CASWWSGAKNIQYF. As DNA, the CDR3 is TGTGCCAGCTGGTGGTCAGGAGCCAAAAACATTCAGTACTTC.

This clonotype was picked up a small number of times. This chain joins TRBV12-3 or TRBV12-4 and TRBJ1-3; TRBD1 is a possible D gene (5 bases). V was clipped by 3 bases and J by 7 bases, with 13 bases between them. The CDR3 totals 14 residues. The CDR3 nucleotides are TGTGCCAGCAGTTTCTGGGGGGTAGCGAACACCATATATTTT. This codes for CASSFWGVANTIYF.

The rearrangement uses TRBV28 and TRBJ1-2, with TRBD1 matching 7 bases. V dropped 6 bases and J dropped 0; count of bases not matched to a gene: 19. The CDR3 is made up of 19 amino acids. Germline lookup yields CDR1 MDHEN and CDR2 SYDVKM. The CDR3 nucleotides read TGTGCCAGCAGCGCCACAACGACAGGGCCCGAGCGACCTAACTATGGCTACACCTTC. Its protein is CASSATTTGPERPNYGYTF.

This clonotype was seen a few times. The rearrangement joins TRBV25-1 to TRBJ2-5, with 7 nucleotides matching TRBD1. Germline V gene sequence: CDR1 MGHDK, CDR2 SYGVNS. V dropped 3 bases and J dropped 5; count of bases not matched to a gene: 6. This CDR3 comprises 14 residues. CDR3 residues: CASSDRRGKETQYF. The CDR3, as DNA: TGTGCCAGCAGTGATCGCAGGGGGAAGGAGACCCAGTACTTC.

This clonotype appeared a few times. The CDR3 nucleotides read TGTGCCAGCAGCTTAGGGGTAACAGAGGTCTGGACCCAGTACTTC. Its translation is CASSLGVTEVWTQYF. V gene TRBV7-2 combines with J gene TRBJ2-5; D gene unclear. The germline V gene encodes CDR1 SGHTA and CDR2 FQGNSA. The CDR3 runs 15 residues. Trimming removed 1 base at V and 7 bases at J, with 16 bases between.

The sample holds a few counts of this clonotype. Here the CDR3 DNA reads TGTGCCAGCAGCGTGTCAGGAGGCGCCGGCTATGGCTACACCTTC. This codes for CASSVSGGAGYGYTF. The chain links TRBV7-2 to TRBJ1-2; D is unclear. V dropped 5 bases and J dropped 4 bases, with 17 bases sitting between them. Germline CDR1 reads SGHTA; CDR2 reads FQGNSA. The CDR3 is made up of 15 amino acids.

A few counts support this clonotype. The chain employs TRBV14 and TRBJ1-4, with D tentatively TRBD1 (5 bases). Germline lookup yields CDR1 SGHDN and CDR2 FVKESK. This CDR3 has 12 residues. V was shortened by 3 bases and J by 10 bases, with 9 bases between the two germline ends. The CDR3 nucleotides are TGTGCCAGCAGCCACCGCGGGGGAAAACTGTTTTTT. It is translated as CASSHRGGKLFF.

The CDR3 DNA sequence: TGTGCCAGCAGCTTATATAGGTTGGATTCACCCCTCCACTTT. This codes for CASSLYRLDSPLHF. V gene TRBV7-2 combines with J gene TRBJ1-6, with D unclear. V shed 2 bases and J shed 8 bases, with 10 bases lying between them. CDR3 length: 14 residues. The germline CDR1 and CDR2 sequences are SGHTA and FQGNSA.

This clonotype has at least ten counts. V gene TRBV7-3 combines with J gene TRBJ2-1; D may match TRBD1 or TRBD2 (5 bases each). Germline V gene lookup returns CDR1 SGHTA and CDR2 FQGTGA. Trimming removed 0 bases from V and 9 bases from J, with 12 bases in between. The CDR3 totals 14 residues. Here the CDR3 reads CASSLTAGATEQFF. DNA of the CDR3: TGTGCCAGCAGCTTAACGGCCGGGGCCACTGAGCAGTTCTTC.

This clonotype has ten or more counts. The chain has TRBV6-5 and TRBJ1-3; D perhaps matches TRBD1 (6 bases). With 2 bases removed from V and 2 bases from J, the gap between germline ends came to 13 bases. The CDR3 totals 16 residues. Germline V gene data show CDR1 as MNHEY and CDR2 as SVGAGI. Here the CDR3 reads CASSYTGQSAGNTIYF. The CDR3 DNA reads as TGTGCCAGCAGTTACACAGGGCAATCGGCTGGAAACACCATATATTTT.

Many counts were recorded for this clonotype. This sequence joins TRBV4-1 and TRBJ1-6; D remains ambiguous. Looked up from germline, CDR1 is MGHRA and CDR2 is YSYEKL. Trimming stripped 1 base from V and 10 bases from J, with 11 bases between. This CDR3 contains 14 residues. CDR3: CASSQADLLSPLHF. The CDR3 coding sequence is TGCGCCAGCAGCCAAGCCGACCTCCTATCACCCCTCCACTTT.

A note on this clonotype: Mismatch with germline at one junction end may stem from a read error. The chain has TRBV11-2 and TRBJ2-5; D might be TRBD1 or TRBD2, each matching 5 bases. The CDR3 runs to 13 residues. CDR1 and CDR2 (germline): SGHAT, FQNNGV. In nucleotides, the CDR3 is TGTGCCAGCAGCTTGATCCATGACGGGACCCAGTGCTTC. It encodes CASSLIHDGTQCF. Combining the CDR3 with reference TRBV11-2 and TRBJ2-5 gives the whole variable domain EAGVAQSPRYKIIEKRQSVAFWCNPISGHATLYWYQQILGQGPKLLIQFQNNGVVDDSQLPKDRFSAERLKGVDSTLKIQPAKLEDSAVYLCASSLIHDGTQCFGPGTRLLVL.

This clonotype was detected ten times or more. V is TRBV6-1 and J is TRBJ2-2; no clear D gene. CDR3 size: 13 residues. V lost 4 bases and J 7 bases, leaving 10 bases between the germline ends. CDR1 and CDR2 from the germline V gene are MNHNS and SASEGT. CDR3 in DNA: TGTGCCAGCAGTGTGCACCGCGACGGGGAGCTGTTTTTT. It codes for CASSVHRDGELFF.

This clonotype was counted ten times or more. CDR3 nucleotides: TGTGCCAGCAGAAGGAGCGCCGGGGAGCTGTTTTTT. Translation gives CASRRSAGELFF. This chain links TRBV6-5 with TRBJ2-2; D gene unclear. CDR1 is MNHEY and CDR2 is SVGAGI in the germline V gene. There are 12 residues in the CDR3. V was pared by 6 bases and J by 6 bases, with 8 bases between.

The chain employs TRBV6-5 and TRBJ2-5; TRBD2 aligns across 15 bases. Germline lookup yields CDR1 MNHEY and CDR2 SVGAGI. J was trimmed by 1 base and V by 6 bases; bases with no gene match: 6. The CDR3 is 17 residues long. The CDR3 DNA is TGTGCCAGCAGATTGGGACTAGCGGGGGGAGGCCAAGAGACCCAGTACTTC. Protein product: CASRLGLAGGGQETQYF.